Presented here are 8 T cell receptor beta chains from one specimen sequenced in a study of control samples from healthy donors and cancer patients (dated by TCRdb to the early 2020s). The library came from the immunoSEQ multiplex PCR assay. The immuneACCESS repertoire file appears here via TCRdb, limited to in-frame rearrangements. These files lack a portion of the clones; in checked studies, under half of the deficit traces to unresolved V genes, and the cause of the others is not known. The sample table lists about 43,000 clones, around 94% of them with a count of one. Together, the top ten hold more than 20% of the sample. Sequences were obtained from blood. Source of these receptors: a man aged 55-75 years in good health.

The chain links TRBV12-1 to TRBJ2-7. TRBV12-1 is flagged as a pseudogene. This CDR3 contains 14 residues. CDR3 amino acids: CASSPGRRPYEQYF. The DNA of the CDR3 is TGTGCCAGCAGCCCCGGACGACGCCCCTACGAGCAGTACTTC.

This chain joins TRBV5-6 and TRBJ1-3; D might be TRBD1 (5 bases). Germline CDR1 SGHDT, CDR2 YYEEEE. Trimming took 4 bases from V and 0 from J, leaving 14 bases between them. The CDR3 contains 16 residues. CDR3 in DNA: TGTGCCAGCAGCCCCGGAGGGGTCCGCTCTGGAAACACCATATATTTT. Its translation: CASSPGGVRSGNTIYF.

This chain links TRBV29-1 with TRBJ2-5, with TRBD1 matching 8 bases. This CDR3 has 15 residues. Germline trimming cut 1 base from V and 2 bases from J; bases unmatched to any gene: 6. The germline V gene has CDR1 SQVTM and CDR2 ANQGSEA. CDR3 region: CSVEAGRGHQETQYF. CDR3 in DNA: TGCAGCGTTGAAGCGGGCAGGGGGCATCAAGAGACCCAGTACTTC.

J is TRBJ2-1 and V is TRBV27; TRBD2 aligns across 7 bases. The germline V gene encodes CDR1 MNHEY and CDR2 SMNVEV (reference sequence). The CDR3 loop spans 18 amino acids. Germline trimming cut 4 bases from V and 1 base from J; bases unmatched to any gene: 13. The CDR3 reads CASSYWGGRTLSYNEQFF. The CDR3 DNA is TGTGCCAGCAGTTATTGGGGCGGGAGAACGCTTTCCTACAATGAGCAGTTCTTC.

This chain connects TRBV6-6 to TRBJ1-2; 8 nucleotides agree with TRBD1. Trimming took 7 bases from V and 4 from J; bases not matched to a gene: 11. CDR1 is MNHNY, CDR2 SVGAGI, per germline (reference sequence). CDR3 length: 15 amino acids. CDR3 region: CASKRPGQAIYGYTF. Here the CDR3 DNA reads TGTGCCAGCAAACGACCGGGACAGGCCATCTATGGCTACACCTTC.

This clone was seen a single time. The genes are TRBV15 and TRBJ2-1, with 10 positions matching TRBD2. Germline V gives CDR1 LNHNV, CDR2 YYDKDF (reference sequence). With 1 base clipped from V and 4 bases from J, the junction kept 10 bases outside the gene matches. The CDR3 sequence is 18 residues long. The DNA of the CDR3 is TGTGCCACCAGCAGAGGTATTACTAGCGGGGACGAATACAATGAGCAGTTCTTC. It encodes CATSRGITSGDEYNEQFF.

V is TRBV11-3 and J is TRBJ1-5; D unclear. This CDR3 has 13 amino acids. Germline V CDR1 and CDR2: SGHNT, YENEEA. The V gene lost 0 bases and the J gene lost 1 base, with 1 base spanning the gap. CDR3 loop: CASSLDSNQPQHF. CDR3 in DNA: TGTGCCAGCAGCTTAGACAGCAATCAGCCCCAGCATTTT.

Only one count was recorded for this clone. The chain carries TRBV12-3 or TRBV12-4 and TRBJ2-7; possibly TRBD2 for D (6 bases). The CDR3 totals 12 residues. Trimming removed 5 bases from V and 3 bases from J, with 8 bases in between. This CDR3 reads CASSPGGYEQYF. CDR3 DNA sequence: TGTGCCAGCAGTCCCGGGGGCTACGAGCAGTACTTC.